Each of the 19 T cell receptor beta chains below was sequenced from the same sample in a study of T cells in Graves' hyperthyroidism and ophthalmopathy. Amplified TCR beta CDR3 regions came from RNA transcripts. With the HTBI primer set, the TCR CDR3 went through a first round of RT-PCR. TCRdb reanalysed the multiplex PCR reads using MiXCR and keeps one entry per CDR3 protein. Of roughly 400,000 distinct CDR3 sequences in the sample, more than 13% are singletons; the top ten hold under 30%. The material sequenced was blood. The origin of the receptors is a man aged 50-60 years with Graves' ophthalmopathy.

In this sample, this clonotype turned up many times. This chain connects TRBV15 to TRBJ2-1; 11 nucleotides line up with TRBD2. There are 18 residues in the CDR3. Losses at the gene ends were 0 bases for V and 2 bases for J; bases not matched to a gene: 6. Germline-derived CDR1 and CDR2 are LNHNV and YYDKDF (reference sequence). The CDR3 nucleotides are TGTGCCACCAGCAGAGAAAAGGGACTAGCGGCAGCCTACAATGAGCAGTTCTTC. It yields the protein CATSREKGLAAAYNEQFF.

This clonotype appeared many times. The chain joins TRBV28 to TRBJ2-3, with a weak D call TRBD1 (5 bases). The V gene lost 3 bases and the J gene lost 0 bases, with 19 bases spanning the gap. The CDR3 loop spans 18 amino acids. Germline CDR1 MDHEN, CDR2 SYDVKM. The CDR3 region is CASSFGPFDSTSTDTQYF. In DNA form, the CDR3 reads TGTGCCAGCAGTTTTGGGCCCTTTGACAGCACTAGCACAGATACGCAGTATTTT.

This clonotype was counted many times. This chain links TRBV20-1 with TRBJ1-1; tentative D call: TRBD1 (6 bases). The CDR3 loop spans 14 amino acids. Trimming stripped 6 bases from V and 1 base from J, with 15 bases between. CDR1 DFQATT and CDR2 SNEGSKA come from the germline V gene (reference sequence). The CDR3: CSAPRRTANTEAFF. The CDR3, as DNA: TGCAGTGCCCCCCGTAGGACAGCGAACACTGAAGCTTTCTTT.

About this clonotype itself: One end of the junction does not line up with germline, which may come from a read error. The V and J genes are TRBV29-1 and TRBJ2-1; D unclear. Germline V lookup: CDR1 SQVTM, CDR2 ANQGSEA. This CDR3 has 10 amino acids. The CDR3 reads CSGTYNEQFF. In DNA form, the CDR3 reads TGCAGCGGCACCTATAATGAGCAGTTCTTC.

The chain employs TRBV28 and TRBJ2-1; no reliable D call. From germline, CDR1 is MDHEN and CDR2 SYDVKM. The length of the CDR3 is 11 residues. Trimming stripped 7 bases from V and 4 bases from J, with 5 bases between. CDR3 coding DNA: TGTGCCAGCAACAATTACAATGAGCAGTTCTTC. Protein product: CASNNYNEQFF.

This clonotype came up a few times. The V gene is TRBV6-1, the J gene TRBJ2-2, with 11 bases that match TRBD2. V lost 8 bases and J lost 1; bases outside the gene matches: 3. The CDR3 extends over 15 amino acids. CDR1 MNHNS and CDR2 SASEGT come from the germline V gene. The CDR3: CASGGTSGNTGELFF. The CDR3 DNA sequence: TGTGCCAGCGGGGGGACTAGCGGGAACACCGGGGAGCTGTTTTTT.

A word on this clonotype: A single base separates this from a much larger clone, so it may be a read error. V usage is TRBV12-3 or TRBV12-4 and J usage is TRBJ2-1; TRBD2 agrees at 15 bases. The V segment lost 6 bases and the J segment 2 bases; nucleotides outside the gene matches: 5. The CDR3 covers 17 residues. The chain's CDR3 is CASSLGTSGGTYNEQFF. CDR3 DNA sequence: TGTGCCAGCAGCCTCGGGACTAGCGGGGGGACCTACAATGAGCAGTTCTTC.

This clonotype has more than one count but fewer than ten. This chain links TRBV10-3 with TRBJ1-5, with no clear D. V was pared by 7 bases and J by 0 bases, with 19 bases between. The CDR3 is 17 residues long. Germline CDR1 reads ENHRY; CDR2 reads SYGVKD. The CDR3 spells CAITVRAGNYSNQPQHF. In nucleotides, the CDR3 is TGTGCCATCACGGTTAGGGCAGGAAACTATAGCAATCAGCCCCAGCATTTT.

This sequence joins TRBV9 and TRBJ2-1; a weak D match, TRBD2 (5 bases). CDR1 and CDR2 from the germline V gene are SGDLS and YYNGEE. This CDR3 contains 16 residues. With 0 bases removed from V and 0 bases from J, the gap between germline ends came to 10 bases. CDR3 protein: CASSVGGPSSYNEQFF. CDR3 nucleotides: TGTGCCAGCAGCGTAGGCGGGCCAAGCTCCTACAATGAGCAGTTCTTC. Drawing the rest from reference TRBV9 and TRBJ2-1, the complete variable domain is DSGVTQTPKHLITATGQRVTLRCSPRSGDLSVYWYQQSLDQGLQFLIQYYNGEERAKGNILERFSAQQFPDLHSELNLSSLELGDSALYFCASSVGGPSSYNEQFFGPGTRLTVL.

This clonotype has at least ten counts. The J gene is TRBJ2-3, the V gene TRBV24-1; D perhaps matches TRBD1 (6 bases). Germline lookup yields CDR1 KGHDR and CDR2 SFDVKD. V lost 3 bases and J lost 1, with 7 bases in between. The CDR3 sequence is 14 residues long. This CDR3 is CATSDPGGTDTQYF. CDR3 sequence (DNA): TGTGCCACCAGTGATCCAGGGGGCACAGATACGCAGTATTTT.

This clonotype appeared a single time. The CDR3 loop reads CASRETDRGREGTQYF. The CDR3 DNA sequence: TGTGCCAGCAGAGAAACCGACAGGGGGCGCGAAGGGACCCAGTACTTC. The chain links TRBV5-4 to TRBJ2-5; 10 bases are shared with TRBD1. J was trimmed by 7 bases and V by 5 bases; bases with no gene match: 14. This CDR3 is built from 16 residues. CDR1 and CDR2 from the germline V gene are SGHNT and YYREEE (reference sequence).

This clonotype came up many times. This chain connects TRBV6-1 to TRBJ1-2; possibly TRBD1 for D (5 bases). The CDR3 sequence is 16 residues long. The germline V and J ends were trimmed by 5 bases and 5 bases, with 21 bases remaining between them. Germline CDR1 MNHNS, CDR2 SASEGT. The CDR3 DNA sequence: TGTGCCAGCAGTTCCCAAACGCGGGGAAAGGGGTATGGCTACACCTTC. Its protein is CASSSQTRGKGYGYTF.

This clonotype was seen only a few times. CDR3 nucleotides: TGTGCCAGCAGAAAGGCTGATTCAACTAATGAAAAACTGTTTTTT. This gives the protein CASRKADSTNEKLFF. The chain uses TRBV12-3 or TRBV12-4 and TRBJ1-4, with D unresolved. Trimming removed 6 bases at V and 0 bases at J, with 11 bases between. This CDR3 contains 15 residues.

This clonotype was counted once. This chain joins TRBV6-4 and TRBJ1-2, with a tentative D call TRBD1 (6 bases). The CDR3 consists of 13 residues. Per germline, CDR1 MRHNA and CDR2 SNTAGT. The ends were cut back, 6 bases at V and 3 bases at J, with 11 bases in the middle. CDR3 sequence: CASSLGQHYGYTF. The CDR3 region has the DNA TGTGCCAGCAGCCTCGGACAGCACTATGGCTACACCTTC.

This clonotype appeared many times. CDR3 amino acids: CASSLGAVLADTQYF. CDR3 DNA sequence: TGTGCCAGCAGTCTGGGGGCAGTATTGGCAGATACGCAGTATTTT. This sequence joins TRBV5-6 and TRBJ2-3; tentative D call: TRBD1 (6 bases). The length of the CDR3 is 15 residues. The germline CDR1 and CDR2 sequences are SGHDT and YYEEEE. V lost 5 bases, J lost 4 bases, and 17 bases lay in between.

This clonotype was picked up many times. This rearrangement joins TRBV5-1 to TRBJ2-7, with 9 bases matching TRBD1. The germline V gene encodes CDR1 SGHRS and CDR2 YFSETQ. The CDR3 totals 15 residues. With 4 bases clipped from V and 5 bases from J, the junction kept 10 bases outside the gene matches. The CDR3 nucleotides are TGCGCCAGCAGCCAGGGACAGGGAGGTTCCAACGAGCAGTACTTC. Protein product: CASSQGQGGSNEQYF.

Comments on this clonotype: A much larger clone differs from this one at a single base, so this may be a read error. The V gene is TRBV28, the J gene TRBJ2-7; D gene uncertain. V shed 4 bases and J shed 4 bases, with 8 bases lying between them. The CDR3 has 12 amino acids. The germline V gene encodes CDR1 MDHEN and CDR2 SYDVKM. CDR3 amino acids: CASSSMEYEQYF. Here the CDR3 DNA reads TGTGCCAGCAGTTCGATGGAGTACGAGCAGTACTTC.

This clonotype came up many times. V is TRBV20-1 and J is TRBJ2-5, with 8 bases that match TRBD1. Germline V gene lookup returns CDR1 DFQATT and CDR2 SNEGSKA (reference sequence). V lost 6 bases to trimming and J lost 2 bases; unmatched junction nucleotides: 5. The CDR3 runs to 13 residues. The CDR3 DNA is TGCAGTGCCAACGGACAGGGACAAGAGACCCAGTACTTC. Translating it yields CSANGQGQETQYF.

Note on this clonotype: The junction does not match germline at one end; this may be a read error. CDR3 amino acids: CASSYSTVSSHEQYF. The CDR3 nucleotides are TGTGCCAGCAGTTACTCGACCGTTAGCTCCCACGAGCAGTACTTC. This sequence joins TRBV6-5 and TRBJ2-7; D is unclear. Germline-derived CDR1 and CDR2 are MNHEY and SVGAGI. The CDR3 is 15 amino acids.